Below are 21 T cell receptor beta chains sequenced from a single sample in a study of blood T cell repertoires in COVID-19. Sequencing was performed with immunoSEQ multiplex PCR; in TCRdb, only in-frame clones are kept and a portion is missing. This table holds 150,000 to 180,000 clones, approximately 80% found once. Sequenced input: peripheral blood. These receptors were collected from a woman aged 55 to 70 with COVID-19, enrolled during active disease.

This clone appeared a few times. The CDR3 DNA reads as TGTGCCAGCAGATTTGGCGGTCAGCTTAATTCACCCCTCCACTTT. This encodes CASRFGGQLNSPLHF. The chain is built from TRBV6-5 and TRBJ1-6, with D uncertain. V was shortened by 6 bases and J by 6 bases, with 15 bases between the two germline ends. The CDR3 covers 15 residues. Germline V gives CDR1 MNHEY, CDR2 SVGAGI.

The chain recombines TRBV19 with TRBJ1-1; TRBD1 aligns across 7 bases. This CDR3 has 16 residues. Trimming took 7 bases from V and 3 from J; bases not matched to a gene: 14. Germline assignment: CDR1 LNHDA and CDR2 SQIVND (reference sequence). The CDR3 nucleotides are TGTGCCAGTACCCAATTCGGGCAGGGGGAGGACACTGAAGCTTTCTTT. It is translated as CASTQFGQGEDTEAFF.

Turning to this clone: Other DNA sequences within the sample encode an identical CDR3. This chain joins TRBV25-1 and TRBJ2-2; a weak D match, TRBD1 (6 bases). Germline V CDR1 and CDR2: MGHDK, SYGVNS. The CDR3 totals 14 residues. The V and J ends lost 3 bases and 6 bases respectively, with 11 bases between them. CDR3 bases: TGTGCCAGCAGTGAGACTACAGGGCCCGGGGAGCTGTTTTTT. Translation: CASSETTGPGELFF. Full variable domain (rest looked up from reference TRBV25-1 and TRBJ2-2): EADIYQTPRYLVIGTGKKITLECSQTMGHDKMYWYQQDPGMELHLIHYSYGVNSTEKGDLSSESTVSRIRTEHFPLTLESARPSHTSQYLCASSETTGPGELFFGEGSRLTVL.

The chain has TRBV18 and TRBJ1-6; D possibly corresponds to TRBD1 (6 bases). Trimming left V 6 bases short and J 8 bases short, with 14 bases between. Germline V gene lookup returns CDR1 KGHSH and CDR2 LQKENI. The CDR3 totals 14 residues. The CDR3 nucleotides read TGTGCCAGCTCCCAGAACAGGGTAGATTCACCCCTCCACTTT. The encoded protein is CASSQNRVDSPLHF.

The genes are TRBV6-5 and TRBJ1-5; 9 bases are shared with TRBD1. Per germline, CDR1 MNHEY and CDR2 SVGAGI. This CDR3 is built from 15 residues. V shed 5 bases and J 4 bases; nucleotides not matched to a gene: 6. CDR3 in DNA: TGTGCCAGCAGTAATGCCGGGACAGGGAATCAGCCCCAGCATTTT. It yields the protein CASSNAGTGNQPQHF.

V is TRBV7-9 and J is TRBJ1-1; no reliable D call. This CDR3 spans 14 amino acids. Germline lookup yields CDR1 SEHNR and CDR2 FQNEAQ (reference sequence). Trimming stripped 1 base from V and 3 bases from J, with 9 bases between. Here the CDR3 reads CASSLDGGDTEAFF. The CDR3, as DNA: TGTGCCAGCAGCTTAGATGGCGGGGACACTGAAGCTTTCTTT.

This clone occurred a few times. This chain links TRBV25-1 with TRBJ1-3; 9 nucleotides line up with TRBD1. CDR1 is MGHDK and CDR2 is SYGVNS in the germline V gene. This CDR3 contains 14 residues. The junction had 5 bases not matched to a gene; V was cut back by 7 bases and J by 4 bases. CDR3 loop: CASNHGQGGNTIYF. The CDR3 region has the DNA TGTGCCAGCAACCACGGACAGGGGGGAAACACCATATATTTT.

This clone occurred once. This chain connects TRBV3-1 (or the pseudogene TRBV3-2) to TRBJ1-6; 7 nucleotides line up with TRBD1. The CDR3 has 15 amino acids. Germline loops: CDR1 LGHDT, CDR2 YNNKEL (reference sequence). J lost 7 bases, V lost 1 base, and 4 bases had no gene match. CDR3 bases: TGTGCCAGCAGCCAAGGAGGGGGCCGAAATTCACCCCTCCACTTT. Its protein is CASSQGGGRNSPLHF.

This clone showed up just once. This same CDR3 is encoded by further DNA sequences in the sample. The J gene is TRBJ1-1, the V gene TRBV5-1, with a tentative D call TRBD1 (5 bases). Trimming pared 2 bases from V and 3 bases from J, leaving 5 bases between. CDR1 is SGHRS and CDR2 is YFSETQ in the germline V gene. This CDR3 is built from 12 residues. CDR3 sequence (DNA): TGCGCCAGCAGCTTAGGGGACACTGAAGCTTTCTTT. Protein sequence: CASSLGDTEAFF. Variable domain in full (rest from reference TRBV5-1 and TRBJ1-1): KAGVTQTPRYLIKTRGQQVTLSCSPISGHRSVSWYQQTPGQGLQFLFEYFSETQRNKGNFPGRFSGRQFSNSRSEMNVSTLELGDSALYLCASSLGDTEAFFGQGTRLTVV.

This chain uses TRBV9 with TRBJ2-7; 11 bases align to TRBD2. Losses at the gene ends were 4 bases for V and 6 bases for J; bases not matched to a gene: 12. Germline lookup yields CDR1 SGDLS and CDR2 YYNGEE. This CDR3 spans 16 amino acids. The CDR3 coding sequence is TGTGCCAGCAGCCCTCTTGGACTAGCGGGTCTCCCCGAGCAGTACTTC. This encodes CASSPLGLAGLPEQYF.

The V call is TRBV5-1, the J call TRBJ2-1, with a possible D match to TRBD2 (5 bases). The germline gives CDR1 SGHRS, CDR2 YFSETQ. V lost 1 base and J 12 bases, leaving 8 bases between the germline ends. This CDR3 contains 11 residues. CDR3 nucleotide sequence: TGCGCCAGCAGCTTGTCGGCGGGGCAGTTCTTC. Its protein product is CASSLSAGQFF.

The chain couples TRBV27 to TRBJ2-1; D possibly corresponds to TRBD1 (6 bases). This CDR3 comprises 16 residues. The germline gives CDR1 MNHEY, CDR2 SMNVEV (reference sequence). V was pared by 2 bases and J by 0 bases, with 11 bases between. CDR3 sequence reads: CASSLRTVSSYNEQFF. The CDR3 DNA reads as TGTGCCAGCAGTTTAAGGACAGTTAGCTCCTACAATGAGCAGTTCTTC.

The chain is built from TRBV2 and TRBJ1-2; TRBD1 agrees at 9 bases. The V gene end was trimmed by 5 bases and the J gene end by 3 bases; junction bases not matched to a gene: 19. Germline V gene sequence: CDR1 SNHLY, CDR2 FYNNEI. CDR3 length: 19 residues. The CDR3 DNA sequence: TGTGCCAGCAGTTTCCATAGGGATACAGGGGGCCTTAGCTACTATGGCTACACCTTC. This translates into CASSFHRDTGGLSYYGYTF.

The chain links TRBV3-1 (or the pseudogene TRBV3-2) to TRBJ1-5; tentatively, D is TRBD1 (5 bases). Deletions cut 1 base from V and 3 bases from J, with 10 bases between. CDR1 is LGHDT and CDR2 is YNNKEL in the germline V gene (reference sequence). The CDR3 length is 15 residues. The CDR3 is CASSQAKGANQPQHF. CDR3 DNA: TGTGCCAGCAGCCAAGCGAAAGGGGCCAATCAGCCCCAGCATTTT.

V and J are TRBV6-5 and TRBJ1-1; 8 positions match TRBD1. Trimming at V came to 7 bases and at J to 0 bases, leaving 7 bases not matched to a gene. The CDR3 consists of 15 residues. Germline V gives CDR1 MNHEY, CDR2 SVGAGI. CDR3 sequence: CASIPTGVVNTEAFF. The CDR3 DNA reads TGTGCCAGCATCCCGACAGGGGTGGTGAACACTGAAGCTTTCTTT.

As DNA, the CDR3 is TGTGCCAGCAGCTTCCATATTGTAGGGGCGGATACGCAGTATTTT. This gives the protein CASSFHIVGADTQYF. The chain joins TRBV5-8 to TRBJ2-3; D might be TRBD1 (5 bases). This CDR3 region has 15 residues. The V end was cut by 2 bases, the J end by 6 bases, with 16 bases between. Germline-derived CDR1 and CDR2 are SGHTS and YDEGEE.

For the CDR3, the DNA is TGCGCCAGCAGCCGAGCGCAGGGAATGAACACTGAAGCTTTCTTT. Translated, it gives CASSRAQGMNTEAFF. The V call is TRBV5-1, the J call TRBJ1-1; D is perhaps TRBD1 (5 bases). Germline V gene lookup returns CDR1 SGHRS and CDR2 YFSETQ. CDR3 length: 15 residues. V was trimmed by 4 bases and J by 0 bases, leaving 13 bases between them.

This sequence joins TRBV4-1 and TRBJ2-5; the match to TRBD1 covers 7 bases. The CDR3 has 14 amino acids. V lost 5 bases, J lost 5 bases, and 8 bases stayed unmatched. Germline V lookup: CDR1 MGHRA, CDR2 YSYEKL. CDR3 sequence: CASSSTGSGETQYF. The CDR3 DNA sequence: TGCGCCAGCAGCTCGACAGGGTCTGGGGAGACCCAGTACTTC.

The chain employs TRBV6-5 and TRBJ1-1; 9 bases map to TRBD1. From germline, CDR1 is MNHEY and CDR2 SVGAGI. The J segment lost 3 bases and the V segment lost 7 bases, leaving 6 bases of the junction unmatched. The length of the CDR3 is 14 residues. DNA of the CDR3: TGTGCCAGCAACCTACAGGGGGCCGACACTGAAGCTTTCTTT. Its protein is CASNLQGADTEAFF.

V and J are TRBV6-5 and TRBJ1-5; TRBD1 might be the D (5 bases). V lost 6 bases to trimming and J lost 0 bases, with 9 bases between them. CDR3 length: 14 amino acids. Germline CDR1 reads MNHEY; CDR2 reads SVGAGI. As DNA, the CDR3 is TGTGCCAGCAGGCAGGGAGGTAGCAATCAGCCCCAGCATTTT. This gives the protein CASRQGGSNQPQHF.

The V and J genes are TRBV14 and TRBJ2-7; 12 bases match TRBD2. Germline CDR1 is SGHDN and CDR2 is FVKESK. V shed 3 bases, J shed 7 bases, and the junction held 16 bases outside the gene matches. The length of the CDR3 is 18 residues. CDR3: CASSQLTSSGRASGEQYF. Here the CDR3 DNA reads TGTGCCAGCAGCCAGCTAACGTCTAGCGGGAGGGCCTCGGGGGAGCAGTACTTC.